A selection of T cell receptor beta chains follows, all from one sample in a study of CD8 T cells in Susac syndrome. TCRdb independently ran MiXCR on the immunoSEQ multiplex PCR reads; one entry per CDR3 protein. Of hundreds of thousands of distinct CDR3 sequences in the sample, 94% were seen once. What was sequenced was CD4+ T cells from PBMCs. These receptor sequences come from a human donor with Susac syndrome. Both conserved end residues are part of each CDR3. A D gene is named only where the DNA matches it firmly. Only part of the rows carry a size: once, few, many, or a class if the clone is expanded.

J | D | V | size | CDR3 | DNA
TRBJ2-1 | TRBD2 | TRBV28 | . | CASSNSGADHNEQFF | TGTGCCAGCAGCAATAGCGGGGCGGACCACAATGAGCAGTTCTTC
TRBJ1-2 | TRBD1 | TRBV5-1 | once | CASSLGAGGHGYTF | TGCGCCAGCAGCTTGGGAGCAGGGGGCCATGGCTACACCTTC
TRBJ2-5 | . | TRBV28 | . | CASRGGPYDFQETQYF | TGTGCCAGCAGAGGAGGGCCTTATGATTTCCAAGAGACCCAGTACTTC
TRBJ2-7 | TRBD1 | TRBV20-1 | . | CSAREGRGHHEQYF | TGCAGTGCTAGAGAGGGCAGGGGGCACCACGAGCAGTACTTC
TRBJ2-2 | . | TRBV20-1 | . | CSARAPSGVTGELFF | TGCAGTGCTAGAGCCCCCTCGGGGGTCACCGGGGAGCTGTTTTTT
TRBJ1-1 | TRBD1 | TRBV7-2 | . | CASSFRQLQGAEAFF | TGTGCCAGCAGCTTCCGCCAATTACAGGGGGCTGAAGCTTTCTTT
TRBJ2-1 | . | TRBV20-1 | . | CSAASLLAAGAYNEQFF | TGCAGTGCTGCAAGCTTGTTAGCCGCAGGGGCTTACAATGAGCAGTTCTTC
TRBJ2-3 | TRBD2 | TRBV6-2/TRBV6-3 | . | CASSLPGGSTDTQYF | TGTGCCAGCAGCCTTCCGGGGGGGAGCACAGATACGCAGTATTTT
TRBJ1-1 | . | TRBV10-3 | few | CAINGGTEAFF | TGTGCCATCAATGGGGGCACTGAAGCTTTCTTT
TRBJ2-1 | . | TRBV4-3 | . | CASSQETHAYNEQFF | TGCGCCAGCAGCCAAGAGACACATGCCTACAATGAGCAGTTCTTC
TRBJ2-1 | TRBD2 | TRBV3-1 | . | CASSQAAGVYNEQFF | TGTGCCAGCAGCCAAGCAGCGGGGGTCTACAATGAGCAGTTCTTC
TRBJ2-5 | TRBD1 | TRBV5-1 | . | CASSVWIGQGATQETQYF | TGCGCCAGCAGCGTTTGGATCGGACAGGGGGCTACCCAAGAGACCCAGTACTTC
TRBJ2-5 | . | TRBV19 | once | CASSTRGFEQETQYF | TGTGCCAGTAGTACTCGGGGTTTCGAACAAGAGACCCAGTACTTC
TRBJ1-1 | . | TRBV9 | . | CASSVAGGKGGAFF | TGTGCCAGCAGCGTAGCGGGGGGAAAAGGGGGAGCTTTCTTT
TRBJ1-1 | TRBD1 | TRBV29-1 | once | CSERTGNTEAFF | TGCAGCGAAAGGACAGGGAACACTGAAGCTTTCTTT
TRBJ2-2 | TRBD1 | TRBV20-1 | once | CSARVAGTGNTGELFF | TGCAGTGCCCGAGTGGCCGGGACAGGCAACACCGGGGAGCTGTTTTTT
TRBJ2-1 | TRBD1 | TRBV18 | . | CASSPPSPGTGEYNEQFF | TGTGCCAGCTCACCACCGAGCCCCGGGACAGGGGAATACAATGAGCAGTTCTTC
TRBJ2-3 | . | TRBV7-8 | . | CASSLGQARGQLADTQYF | TGTGCCAGCAGCTTAGGTCAGGCCAGGGGACAACTTGCAGATACGCAGTATTTT